This TCR beta chain is from a study of T cells in Graves' hyperthyroidism and ophthalmopathy. Whole-study results and caveats: The model identified upcoming ophthalmopathy a median approximately six months ahead of onset. Most thyroid clonotypes expanded above 0.001 appeared in blood too.

This CDR3 is built from 19 residues. V gave up 3 bases and J gave up 4 bases, with 25 bases separating them. Germline V CDR1 and CDR2: LGHNT, FRNRAP. The sample holds many counts of this clonotype. Its antigen is not identified. Patients with uncontrolled infections, other autoimmune diseases, pregnancy or lactation were excluded. Researchers took RNA transcripts and amplified the TCR beta CDR3 regions from them. First-round RT-PCR targeting the TCR CDR3 was performed with the HTBI primer set. Via MiXCR, TCRdb re-called the multiplex PCR reads, giving one row per CDR3 protein. The repertoire holds under 350,000 distinct CDR3 sequences, with approximately 17% as singletons.

Material: blood. This TCR came from a woman aged 55 to 70 with Graves' ophthalmopathy. V and J are TRBV12-5 and TRBJ2-1, with D possibly called TRBD1 or TRBD2 (7 bases each). The CDR3 protein is CASGLIEGAARETYNEQFF. The CDR3 DNA follows: TGTGCTAGTGGTTTAATAGAGGGGGCGGCGCGGGAGACATACAATGAGCAGTTCTTC.